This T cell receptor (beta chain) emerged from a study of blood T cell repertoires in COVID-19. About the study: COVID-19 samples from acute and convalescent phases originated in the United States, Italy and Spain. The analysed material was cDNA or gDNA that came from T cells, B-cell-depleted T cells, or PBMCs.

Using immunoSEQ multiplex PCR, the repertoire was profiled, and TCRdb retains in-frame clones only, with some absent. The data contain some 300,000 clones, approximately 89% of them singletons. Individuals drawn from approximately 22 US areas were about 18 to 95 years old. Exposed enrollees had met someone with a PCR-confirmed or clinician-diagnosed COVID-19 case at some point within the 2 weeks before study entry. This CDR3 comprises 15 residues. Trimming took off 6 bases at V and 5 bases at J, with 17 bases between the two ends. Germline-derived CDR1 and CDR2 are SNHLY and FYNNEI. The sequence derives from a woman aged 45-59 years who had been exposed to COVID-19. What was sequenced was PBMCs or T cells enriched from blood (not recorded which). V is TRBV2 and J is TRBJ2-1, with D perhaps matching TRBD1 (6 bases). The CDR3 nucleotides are TGTGCCAGCAGCCCGGACAGATATTCTGACAATGAGCAGTTCTTC. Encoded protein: CASSPDRYSDNEQFF.